This TCR beta chain was identified in a study of blood T cell repertoires in COVID-19. Study-wide context: The cDNA or gDNA used as material had been derived from T cells, B-cell-depleted T cells, or PBMCs.

As originally analysed: Reference gene primer amplification yielded estimated nucleated cell counts. Using immunoSEQ multiplex PCR, the repertoire was profiled, and TCRdb retains in-frame clones only, with some absent. That table supplies the V and J calls and clone size; D and trimming were determined from the DNA. Here the sample spans over 250,000 clones, more than 70% being singletons. Deletions cut 8 bases from V and 0 bases from J, with 11 bases between. This CDR3 region has 13 residues. This chain uses TRBV12-3 or TRBV12-4 with TRBJ2-7; D not certain. The receptor comes from a woman in her fifties or sixties with acute or convalescent COVID-19. The sample taken for sequencing was peripheral blood. The CDR3 sequence: CASGLTLSYEQYF. For the CDR3, the DNA is TGTGCCAGCGGGTTGACTCTCTCCTACGAGCAGTACTTC.